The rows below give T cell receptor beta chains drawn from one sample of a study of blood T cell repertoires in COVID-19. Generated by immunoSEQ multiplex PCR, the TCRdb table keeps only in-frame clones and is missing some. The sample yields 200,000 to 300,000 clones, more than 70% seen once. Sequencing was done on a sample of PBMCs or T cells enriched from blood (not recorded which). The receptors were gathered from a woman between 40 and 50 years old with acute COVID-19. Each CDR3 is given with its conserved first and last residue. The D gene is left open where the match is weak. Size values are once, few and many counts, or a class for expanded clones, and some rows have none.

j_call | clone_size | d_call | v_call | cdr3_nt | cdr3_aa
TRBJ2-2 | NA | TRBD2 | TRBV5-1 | TGCGCCAGCAGGGCCGGGACTAGCGGGAGTAGCGACACCGGGGAGCTGTTTTTT | CASRAGTSGSSDTGELFF
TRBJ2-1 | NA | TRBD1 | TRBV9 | TGTGCCAGCAGCCCCGGAGGGGACAGGTACAATGAGCAGTTCTTC | CASSPGGDRYNEQFF
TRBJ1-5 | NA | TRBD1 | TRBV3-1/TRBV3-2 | TGTGCCAGCAGCCTCGGGACAGGTAGCAATCAGCCCCAGCATTTT | CASSLGTGSNQPQHF
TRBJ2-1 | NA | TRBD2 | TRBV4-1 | TGCGCCAGCAGCCTGGGACTAGCGGGAGGAGAGCAGTTCTTC | CASSLGLAGGEQFF
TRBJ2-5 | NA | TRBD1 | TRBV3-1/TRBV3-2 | TGTGCCAGCAGCCCAACAGGGGGCGCAGAGACCCAGTACTTC | CASSPTGGAETQYF
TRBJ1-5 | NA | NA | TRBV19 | TGTGCCAGTAGTCGAAATGCAGGGGAGGGAGGACAGCCCCAGCATTTT | CASSRNAGEGGQPQHF
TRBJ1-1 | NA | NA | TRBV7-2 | TGTGCCAGCAGCTTTATGGGAGGACGTGAAGCTTTCTTT | CASSFMGGREAFF
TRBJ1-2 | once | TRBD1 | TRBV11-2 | TGTGCCAGCGGGAGGGGACAGGTGGCCACCTTC | CASGRGQVATF
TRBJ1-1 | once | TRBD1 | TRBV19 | TGTGCCAGTAGTAAGACAGGGGGCGCGAACACTGAAGCTTTCTTT | CASSKTGGANTEAFF
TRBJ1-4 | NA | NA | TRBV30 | TGTGCCTGGAGTAAGCGGGGAAAACTGTTTTTT | CAWSKRGKLFF
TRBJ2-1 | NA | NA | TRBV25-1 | TGTGCCAGCGGAAGGAGGGCAACAGTAAGCTCCTACAATGAGCAGTTCTTC | CASGRRATVSSYNEQFF
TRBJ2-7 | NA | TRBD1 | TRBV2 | TGTGCCACCCATTCCCAGACAGGGGGGTCTGAGCAGTACTTC | CATHSQTGGSEQYF
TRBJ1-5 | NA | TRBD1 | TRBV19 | TGTGCCAGTAGCGACAGGGGAGGAGGCAATCAGCCCCAGCATTTT | CASSDRGGGNQPQHF
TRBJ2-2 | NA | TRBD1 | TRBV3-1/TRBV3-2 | TGTGCCAGCAGCCAGGGACAGGGCCCCGGGGAGCTGTTTTTT | CASSQGQGPGELFF
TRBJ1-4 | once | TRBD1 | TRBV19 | TGTGCCAGTAGGATGGACAGGGGCCGAGAGGAAAAACTGTTTTTT | CASRMDRGREEKLFF
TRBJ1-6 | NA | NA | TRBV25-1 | TGTGCCAGCAGATCCTGGGGGGGGAATTCACCCCTCCACTTT | CASRSWGGNSPLHF
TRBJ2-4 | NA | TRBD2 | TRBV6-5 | TGTGCCAGCAGAGAGCTAGCGGCAGGAAGGAACATTCAGTACTTC | CASRELAAGRNIQYF
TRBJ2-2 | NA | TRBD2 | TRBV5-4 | TGTGCCAGCAGCCCGAAAGTTGGCCGGGGGACTAGCGGCGGGGAGCTGTTTTTT | CASSPKVGRGTSGGELFF
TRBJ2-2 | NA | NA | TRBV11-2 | TGTGCCAGCAGCCCTACAAATGGAGGGGACACCGGGGAGCTGTTTTTT | CASSPTNGGDTGELFF
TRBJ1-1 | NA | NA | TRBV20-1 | TGCAGTGCTAGTTACGACAACCTGAACACTGAAGCTTTCTTT | CSASYDNLNTEAFF
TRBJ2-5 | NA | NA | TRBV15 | TGTGCCACCAGCAGAGATCGAGGGCGGGAGACCCAGTACTTC | CATSRDRGRETQYF
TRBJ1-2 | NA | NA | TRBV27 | TGTGCCAGCAGTGACGGGATACACTATGTCTACACCTTC | CASSDGIHYVYTF
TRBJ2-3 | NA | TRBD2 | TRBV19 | TGTGCCAGTACGGATCAAGGGACGACGGGGGGGGATACGCAGTATTTT | CASTDQGTTGGDTQYF
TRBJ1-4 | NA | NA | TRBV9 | TGTGCCAGCAGCGTAGATCCTTCGGGGAATGAAAAACTGTTTTTT | CASSVDPSGNEKLFF
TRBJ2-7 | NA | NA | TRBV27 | TGTGCCAGCAGTTTGAACAGGGAGTCCTACGAGCAGTACTTC | CASSLNRESYEQYF
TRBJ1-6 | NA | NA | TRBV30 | TGTGCCTGGAGTGTGAGTGAGGGGGAATCACCCCTCCACTTT | CAWSVSEGESPLHF
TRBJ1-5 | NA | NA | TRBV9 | TGTGCCAGCAGCGTAGACGCAGGGCGTCAGCCCCAGCATTTT | CASSVDAGRQPQHF
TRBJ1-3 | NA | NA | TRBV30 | TGTGCCTGGAGTCAGGGCACCTCTGGAAACACCATATATTTT | CAWSQGTSGNTIYF
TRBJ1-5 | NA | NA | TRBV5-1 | TGCGCCAGCAGCCTTGGGGGCGATCAGCCCCAGCATTTT | CASSLGGDQPQHF
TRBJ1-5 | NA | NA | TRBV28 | TGTGCCAGCAGTTTTAGGGGATTCAATCAGCCCCAGCATTTT | CASSFRGFNQPQHF
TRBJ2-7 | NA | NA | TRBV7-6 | TGTGCCAGCAGCCCTACGGATGCTGCAGGGGAGCAGTACTTC | CASSPTDAAGEQYF